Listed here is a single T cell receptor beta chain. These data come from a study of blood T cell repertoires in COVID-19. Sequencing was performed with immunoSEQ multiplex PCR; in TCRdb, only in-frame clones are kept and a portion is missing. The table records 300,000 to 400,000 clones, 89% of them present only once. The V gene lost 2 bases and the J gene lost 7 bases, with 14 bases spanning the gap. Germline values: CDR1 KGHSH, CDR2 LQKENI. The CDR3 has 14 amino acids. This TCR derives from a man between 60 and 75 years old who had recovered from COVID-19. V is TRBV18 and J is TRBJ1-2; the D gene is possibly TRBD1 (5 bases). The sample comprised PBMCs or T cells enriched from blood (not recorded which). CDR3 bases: TGTGCCAGCTCACCAATGGGGCAGGGTGGTGGCTACACCTTC. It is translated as CASSPMGQGGGYTF. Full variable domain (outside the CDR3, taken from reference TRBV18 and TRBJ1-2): NAGVMQNPRHLVRRRGQEARLRCSPMKGHSHVYWYRQLPEEGLKFMVYLQKENIIDESGMPKERFSAEFPKEGPSILRIQQVVRGDSAAYFCASSPMGQGGGYTFGSGTRLTVV.